The clone carrying this TCR beta chain was observed a few times. The V gene's germline CDR1 is SGHTA and CDR2 FQGTGA. The CDR3 totals 17 residues. Trimming removed 2 bases from V and 5 bases from J; junction bases left unmatched: 6. Isolation of PBMCs was performed on 8.5 to 10 ml fresh peripheral blood. From RNA transcripts, TCR beta CDR3 regions were amplified. RT-PCR in the first round (using the HTBI primer set) targeted the TCR CDR3. From the multiplex PCR reads, TCRdb called clonotypes with MiXCR, one entry per CDR3 protein. The sample yields about 600,000 distinct CDR3 sequences, around 15% seen once. The sample is drawn from a study of T cells in Graves' hyperthyroidism and ophthalmopathy.

This sequence was found in a woman aged 45 to 65 with Graves' ophthalmopathy. The sample consisted of blood. The chain is built from TRBV7-3 and TRBJ2-1, with 13 positions matching TRBD2. The CDR3 DNA reads TGTGCCAGCAGCTTACCCGGGACTAGCGGGATAAACAATGAGCAGTTCTTC. Residues: CASSLPGTSGINNEQFF.